This TCR beta chain was identified in a study of shared clonotypes between healthy human individuals. Division of CD4+ cells produced a CD45RA+ naive subset and a CD45RA-negative memory subset. Looked up from germline, CDR1 is SGHDT and CDR2 is YYEEEE. Trimming removed 2 bases from V and 8 bases from J, with 13 bases in between. This CDR3 contains 13 residues. Study outcomes and limitations: A handful of donors had around 5% of their naive CD4 clonotypes in common. Estimated richness values were generally larger in naive subsets than in memory subsets.

In the study's own analysis: In the immunoSEQ data, sequences were junction-only and lacked quality scores, so filtering differed. Here immunoSEQ multiplex PCR was the method, and the copy in TCRdb shows in-frame clones only, minus some. That table gives V, J and clone size, and the DNA gave D and trimming. This sample yields about 680,000 clones, of which more than 70% are seen a single time; roughly 1.8% belongs to the top ten. A word on this clone: The target antigen is unknown.

This TCR was recovered from a woman aged 25 to 39 in good health. The sequencing input was memory CD4+ T cells sorted from blood. Subset here: CD45RA-negative fraction. The chain joins TRBV5-6 to TRBJ1-2; D is ambiguous. The CDR3 sequence is CASSFFQAGGYTF. CDR3 coding DNA: TGTGCCAGCAGCTTTTTTCAGGCCGGGGGCTACACCTTC.